This entry lists 20 T cell receptor beta chains sequenced from one sample in a study of T cell responses to AZD1222 COVID-19 vaccine. Assay: immunoSEQ multiplex PCR; the TCRdb copy retains only in-frame clones and omits some. Here the sample spans about 130,000 clones, roughly 90% being singletons. The sequencing used peripheral blood, collected on day 0 of AZD1222 vaccination. The receptors derive from an adult in good health.

The chain links TRBV3-1 (or the pseudogene TRBV3-2) to TRBJ1-1; TRBD1 agrees at 11 bases. This CDR3 spans 14 amino acids. Looked up from germline, CDR1 is LGHDT and CDR2 is YNNKEL (reference sequence). V shed 3 bases, J shed 5 bases, and the junction held 2 bases outside the gene matches. This CDR3 is CASSQGQGGTEAFF. CDR3 in DNA: TGTGCCAGCAGCCAGGGACAGGGGGGGACTGAAGCTTTCTTT.

CDR3 loop: CASSQDSFSRETQYF. The DNA for the CDR3 is TGTGCCAGCAGCCAAGACAGTTTCAGTAGAGAGACCCAGTACTTC. The genes are TRBV4-2 and TRBJ2-5; D ambiguous. V gave up 0 bases and J gave up 4 bases, with 12 bases separating them. The CDR3 runs to 15 residues. Per germline, CDR1 LGHNA and CDR2 YNFKEQ.

The V call is TRBV27, the J call TRBJ1-5, with 7 bases fitting TRBD1. The CDR3 spans 14 residues. Germline assignment: CDR1 MNHEY and CDR2 SMNVEV (reference sequence). Unmatched junction bases numbered 9, after V lost 6 bases and J lost 7 bases. This chain's CDR3 is CASSPGQVRQPQHF. The CDR3 bases are TGTGCCAGCAGCCCAGGACAGGTCAGGCAGCCCCAGCATTTT.

The chain has TRBV7-8 and TRBJ1-4; D is uncertain. The CDR3 loop spans 14 amino acids. Germline values: CDR1 SGHVS, CDR2 FQNEAQ. Deletions cut 6 bases from V and 4 bases from J, with 12 bases between. This CDR3 reads CASSFGSYNEKLFF. In DNA form, the CDR3 reads TGTGCCAGCAGTTTCGGGAGTTATAATGAAAAACTGTTTTTT.

This sequence joins TRBV6-2 or TRBV6-3 and TRBJ1-1, with D perhaps matching TRBD1 (5 bases). CDR1 MNHEY and CDR2 SVGEGT come from the germline V gene. The CDR3 length is 14 residues. V was shortened by 2 bases and J by 5 bases, with 12 bases between the two germline ends. The CDR3 DNA sequence: TGTGCCAGCAGTTACGGGGGGAGAGGGACTGAAGCTTTCTTT. Its translation is CASSYGGRGTEAFF.

This chain uses TRBV5-4 with TRBJ1-1; tentative D call: TRBD1 (5 bases). The CDR3 spans 15 residues. Germline V gene lookup returns CDR1 SGHNT and CDR2 YYREEE (reference sequence). V dropped 0 bases and J dropped 1 base, with 10 bases sitting between them. The CDR3 DNA reads as TGTGCCAGCAGCTTGGGGGGCCAAAGGAACACTGAAGCTTTCTTT. As protein: CASSLGGQRNTEAFF. Looking up the rest from reference TRBV5-4 and TRBJ1-1 gives the full variable domain: ETGVTQSPTHLIKTRGQQVTLRCSSQSGHNTVSWYQQALGQGPQFIFQYYREEENGRGNFPPRFSGLQFPNYSSELNVNALELDDSALYLCASSLGGQRNTEAFFGQGTRLTVV.

This chain's CDR3 is CASSPSRGVGTEAFF. CDR3 nucleotide sequence: TGTGCCAGCTCACCCTCCAGGGGGGTTGGCACTGAAGCTTTCTTT. The chain joins TRBV18 to TRBJ1-1, with 7 bases aligning to TRBD1. The germline V gene has CDR1 KGHSH and CDR2 LQKENI. Trimming removed 3 bases from V and 4 bases from J; junction bases left unmatched: 8. This CDR3 has 15 amino acids.

J is TRBJ2-1 and V is TRBV5-5; D possibly corresponds to TRBD1 (6 bases). V was shortened by 0 bases and J by 2 bases, with 9 bases between the two germline ends. This CDR3 comprises 15 residues. CDR1 SGHKS and CDR2 YYEKEE come from the germline V gene (reference sequence). The CDR3 spells CASSLAGDTYNEQFF. CDR3 nucleotides: TGTGCCAGCAGCTTGGCAGGGGATACCTACAATGAGCAGTTCTTC.

This sequence joins TRBV2 and TRBJ1-2; D is perhaps TRBD1 (5 bases). V was trimmed by 7 bases and J by 7 bases, leaving 16 bases between them. Looked up from germline, CDR1 is SNHLY and CDR2 is FYNNEI. The CDR3 covers 13 residues. The CDR3 nucleotides read TGTGCCAGCAACGGGGCCAGGGCGGGTGGCTACACCTTC. Translating gives CASNGARAGGYTF.

The rearrangement links TRBV29-1 to TRBJ2-5; the D gene is possibly TRBD2 (5 bases). Trimming took off 0 bases at V and 10 bases at J, with 6 bases between the two ends. Germline V CDR1 and CDR2: SQVTM, ANQGSEA. This CDR3 spans 10 amino acids. The CDR3 DNA is TGCAGCGTTGAAGATCGGGACCAGTACTTC. This encodes CSVEDRDQYF.

The genes are TRBV7-8 and TRBJ1-1; D is ambiguous. The germline V gene encodes CDR1 SGHVS and CDR2 FQNEAQ. Trimming removed 3 bases from V and 0 bases from J, with 8 bases in between. The CDR3 runs 14 residues. The CDR3 protein is CASSLSWMNTEAFF. CDR3 DNA sequence: TGTGCCAGCAGCTTGTCTTGGATGAACACTGAAGCTTTCTTT.

CDR3 amino acids: CASRDPGTSGRDTQYF. CDR3 nucleotides: TGTGCCAGCAGAGACCCCGGGACTAGCGGGAGAGATACGCAGTATTTT. The V call is TRBV6-6, the J call TRBJ2-3, with 14 nucleotides matching TRBD2. Germline values: CDR1 MNHNY, CDR2 SVGAGI (reference sequence). Trimming removed 6 bases from V and 5 bases from J; junction bases left unmatched: 7. The CDR3 sequence is 16 residues long.

The rearrangement joins TRBV6-5 to TRBJ1-1, with 7 bases fitting TRBD1. The germline V gene encodes CDR1 MNHEY and CDR2 SVGAGI. With V trimmed by 2 bases and J by 5 bases, 11 bases remained unmatched. The CDR3 sequence is 16 residues long. The CDR3 spells CASSYGPTGELTEAFF. In DNA, the CDR3 is TGTGCCAGCAGTTACGGCCCAACAGGGGAGCTTACTGAAGCTTTCTTT.

Here the CDR3 reads CASSLAGSYEQYF. The CDR3 DNA follows: TGTGCCAGCAGTTTGGCCGGCTCCTACGAGCAGTACTTC. The V gene is TRBV28, the J gene TRBJ2-7; the D is unclear. CDR3 length: 13 amino acids. V gave up 3 bases and J gave up 0 bases, with 6 bases separating them. Germline CDR1 MDHEN, CDR2 SYDVKM.

The chain uses TRBV20-1 and TRBJ1-2; possible D gene TRBD1, 6 bases. The CDR3 covers 13 residues. Trimming removed 3 bases at V and 2 bases at J, with 10 bases between. The germline gives CDR1 DFQATT, CDR2 SNEGSKA (reference sequence). The CDR3 spells CSASQGINYGYTF. CDR3 sequence (DNA): TGCAGTGCTAGTCAGGGGATAAACTATGGCTACACCTTC.

This clone appeared a few times. The chain recombines TRBV7-2 with TRBJ1-1, with D uncertain. The germline V gene encodes CDR1 SGHTA and CDR2 FQGNSA. Trimming pared 5 bases from V and 2 bases from J, leaving 12 bases between. CDR3 size: 14 residues. The CDR3 region is CASSDRRRNTEAFF. DNA of the CDR3: TGTGCCAGCAGCGATCGGCGGAGAAACACTGAAGCTTTCTTT. The full variable domain, its missing parts supplied by reference TRBV7-2 and TRBJ1-1, is GAGVSQSPSNKVTEKGKDVELRCDPISGHTALYWYRQSLGQGLEFLIYFQGNSAPDKSGLPSDRFSAERTGGSVSTLTIQRTQQEDSAVYLCASSDRRRNTEAFFGQGTRLTVV.

The chain employs TRBV9 and TRBJ1-2; D ambiguous. V lost 3 bases, J lost 2 bases, and 11 bases lay in between. The length of the CDR3 is 14 residues. The germline V gene has CDR1 SGDLS and CDR2 YYNGEE. The CDR3 DNA sequence: TGTGCCAGCAGCGGCCTTCGAGGGAACTATGGCTACACCTTC. It yields the protein CASSGLRGNYGYTF.

The genes are TRBV5-4 and TRBJ1-1; D gene ambiguous. The germline V gene encodes CDR1 SGHNT and CDR2 YYREEE (reference sequence). The CDR3 has 11 residues. Between the trimmed V and J ends, which lost 2 bases and 5 bases, there was a span of 4 bases. CDR3 DNA: TGTGCCAGCAGCTTAGGTACTGAAGCTTTCTTT. Protein sequence: CASSLGTEAFF.

This chain uses TRBV6-2 or TRBV6-3 with TRBJ2-2; 11 bases agree with TRBD1. Germline V gene data show CDR1 as MNHEY and CDR2 as SVGEGT. The junction had 12 bases not matched to a gene; V was cut back by 6 bases and J by 6 bases. This CDR3 spans 17 amino acids. CDR3 residues: CASSPILPGQGAGELFF. The CDR3 nucleotides are TGTGCCAGCAGCCCGATATTACCGGGACAGGGGGCCGGGGAGCTGTTTTTT.

This sequence joins TRBV5-5 and TRBJ2-3; D is unclear. CDR1 and CDR2 (germline): SGHKS, YYEKEE (reference sequence). CDR3 length: 17 amino acids. The V end lost 0 bases, the J end lost 0 bases, and 14 bases lay between the germline ends. CDR3 residues: CASSLVSGTTSTDTQYF. As DNA, the CDR3 is TGTGCCAGCAGCTTGGTGTCAGGCACGACTAGCACAGATACGCAGTATTTT.